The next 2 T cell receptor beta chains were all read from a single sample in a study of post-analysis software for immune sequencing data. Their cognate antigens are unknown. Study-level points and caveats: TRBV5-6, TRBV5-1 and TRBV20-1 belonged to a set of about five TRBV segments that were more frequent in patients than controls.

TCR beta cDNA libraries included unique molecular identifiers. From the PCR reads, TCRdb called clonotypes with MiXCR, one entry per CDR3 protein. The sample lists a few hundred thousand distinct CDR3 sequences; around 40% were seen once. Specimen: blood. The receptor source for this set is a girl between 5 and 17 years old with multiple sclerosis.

The CDR3 loop reads CASSPAGIYNEQFF. In DNA, the CDR3 is TGTGCCAGTAGTCCCGCAGGGATTTACAATGAGCAGTTCTTC. The V gene is TRBV19, the J gene TRBJ2-1; possibly TRBD1 for D (5 bases). Per germline, CDR1 LNHDA and CDR2 SQIVND (reference sequence). CDR3 length: 14 residues. The V end was cut by 5 bases, the J end by 4 bases, with 12 bases between. Filled out from reference TRBV19 and TRBJ2-1, the complete variable domain reads DGGITQSPKYLFRKEGQNVTLSCEQNLNHDAMYWYRQDPGQGLRLIYYSQIVNDFQKGDIAEGYSVSREKKESFPLTVTSAQKNPTAFYLCASSPAGIYNEQFFGPGTRLTVL.

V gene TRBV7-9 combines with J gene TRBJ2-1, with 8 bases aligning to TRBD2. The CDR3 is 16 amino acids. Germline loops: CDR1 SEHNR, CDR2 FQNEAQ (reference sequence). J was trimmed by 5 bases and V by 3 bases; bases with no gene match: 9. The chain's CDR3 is CASSFAAGVPHNEQFF. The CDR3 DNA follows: TGTGCCAGCAGCTTCGCAGCGGGAGTTCCCCACAATGAGCAGTTCTTC.